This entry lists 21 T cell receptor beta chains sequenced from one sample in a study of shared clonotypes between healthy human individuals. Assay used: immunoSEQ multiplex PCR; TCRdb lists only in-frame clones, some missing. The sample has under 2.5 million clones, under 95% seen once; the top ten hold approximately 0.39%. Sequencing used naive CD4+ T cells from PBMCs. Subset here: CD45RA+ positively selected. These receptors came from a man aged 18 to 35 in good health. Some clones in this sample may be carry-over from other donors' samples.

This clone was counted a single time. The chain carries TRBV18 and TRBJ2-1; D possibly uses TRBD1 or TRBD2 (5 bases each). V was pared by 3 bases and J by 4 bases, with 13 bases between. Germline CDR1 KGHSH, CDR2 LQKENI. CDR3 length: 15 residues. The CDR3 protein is CASSPSGTQYNEQFF. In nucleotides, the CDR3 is TGTGCCAGCTCACCGTCCGGGACCCAGTACAATGAGCAGTTCTTC. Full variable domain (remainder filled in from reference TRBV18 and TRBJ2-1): NAGVMQNPRHLVRRRGQEARLRCSPMKGHSHVYWYRQLPEEGLKFMVYLQKENIIDESGMPKERFSAEFPKEGPSILRIQQVVRGDSAAYFCASSPSGTQYNEQFFGPGTRLTVL.

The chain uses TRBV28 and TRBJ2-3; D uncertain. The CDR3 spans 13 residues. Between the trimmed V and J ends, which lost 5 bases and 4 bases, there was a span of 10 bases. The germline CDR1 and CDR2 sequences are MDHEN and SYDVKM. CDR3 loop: CASSPPASDTQYF. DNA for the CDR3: TGTGCCAGCAGTCCCCCCGCTTCAGATACGCAGTATTTT.

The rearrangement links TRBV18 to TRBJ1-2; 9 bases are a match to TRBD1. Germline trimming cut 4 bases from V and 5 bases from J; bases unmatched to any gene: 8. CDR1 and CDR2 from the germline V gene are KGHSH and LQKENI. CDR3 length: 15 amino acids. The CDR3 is CASSRQTGGRYGYTF. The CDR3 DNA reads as TGTGCCAGCTCACGACAGACAGGGGGGAGGTATGGCTACACCTTC.

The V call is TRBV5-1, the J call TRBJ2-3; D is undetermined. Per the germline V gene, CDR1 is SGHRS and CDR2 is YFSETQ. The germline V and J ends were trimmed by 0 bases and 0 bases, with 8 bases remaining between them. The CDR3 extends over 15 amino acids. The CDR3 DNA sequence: TGCGCCAGCAGCTTGGGGTACACTAGCACAGATACGCAGTATTTT. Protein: CASSLGYTSTDTQYF.

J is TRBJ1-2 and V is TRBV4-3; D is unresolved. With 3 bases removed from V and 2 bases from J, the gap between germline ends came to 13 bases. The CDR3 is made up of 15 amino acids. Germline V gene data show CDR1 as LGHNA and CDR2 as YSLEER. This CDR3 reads CASSHQDGLNYGYTF. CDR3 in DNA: TGCGCCAGCAGCCACCAGGACGGTTTGAACTATGGCTACACCTTC.

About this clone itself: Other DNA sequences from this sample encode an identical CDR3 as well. As DNA, the CDR3 is TGCAGCGTCCGGGACAGCAATCAGCCCCAGCATTTT. It yields the protein CSVRDSNQPQHF. The rearrangement links TRBV29-1 to TRBJ1-5; D may be TRBD1 (5 bases). CDR1 SQVTM and CDR2 ANQGSEA come from the germline V gene. The CDR3 covers 12 residues. V lost 6 bases, J lost 1 base, and 7 bases lay in between.

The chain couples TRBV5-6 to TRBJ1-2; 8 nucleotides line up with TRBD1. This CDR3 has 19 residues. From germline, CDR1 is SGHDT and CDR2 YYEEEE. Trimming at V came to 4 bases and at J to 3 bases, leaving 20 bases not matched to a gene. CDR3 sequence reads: CASSRWGQEDLKADYGYTF. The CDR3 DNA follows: TGTGCCAGCAGCCGATGGGGACAGGAGGACCTCAAAGCTGACTATGGCTACACCTTC.

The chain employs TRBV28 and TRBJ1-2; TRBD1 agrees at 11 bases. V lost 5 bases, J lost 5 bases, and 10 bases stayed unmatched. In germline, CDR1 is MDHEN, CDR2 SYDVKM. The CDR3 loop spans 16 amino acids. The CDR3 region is CASSTTGTGGGYGYTF. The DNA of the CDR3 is TGTGCCAGCAGTACAACCGGGACAGGGGGAGGGTATGGCTACACCTTC.

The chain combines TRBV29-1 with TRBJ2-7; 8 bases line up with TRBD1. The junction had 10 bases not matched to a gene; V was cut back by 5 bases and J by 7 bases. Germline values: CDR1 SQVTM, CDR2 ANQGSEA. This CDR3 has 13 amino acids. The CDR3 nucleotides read TGCAGCGTTTCCGACAGGGGCTTAAGTGAGCAGTACTTC. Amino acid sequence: CSVSDRGLSEQYF.

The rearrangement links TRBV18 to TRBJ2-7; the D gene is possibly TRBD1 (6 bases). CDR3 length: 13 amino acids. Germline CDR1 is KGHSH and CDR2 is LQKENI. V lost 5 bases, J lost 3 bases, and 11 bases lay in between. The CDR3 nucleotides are TGTGCCAGCTCAGTGACAGGCGACTACGAGCAGTACTTC. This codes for CASSVTGDYEQYF.

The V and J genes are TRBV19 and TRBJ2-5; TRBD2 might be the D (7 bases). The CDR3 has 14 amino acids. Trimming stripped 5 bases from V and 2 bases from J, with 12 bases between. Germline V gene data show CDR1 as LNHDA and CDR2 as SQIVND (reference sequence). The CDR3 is CASSSAGAQETQYF. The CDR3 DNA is TGTGCCAGTAGTTCCGCGGGGGCTCAAGAGACCCAGTACTTC. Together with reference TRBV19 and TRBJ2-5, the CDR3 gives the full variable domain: DGGITQSPKYLFRKEGQNVTLSCEQNLNHDAMYWYRQDPGQGLRLIYYSQIVNDFQKGDIAEGYSVSREKKESFPLTVTSAQKNPTAFYLCASSSAGAQETQYFGPGTRLLVL.

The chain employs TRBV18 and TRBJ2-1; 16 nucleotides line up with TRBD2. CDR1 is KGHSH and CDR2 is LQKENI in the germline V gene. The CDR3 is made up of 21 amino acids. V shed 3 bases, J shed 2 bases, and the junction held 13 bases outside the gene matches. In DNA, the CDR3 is TGTGCCAGCTCACCCAGTCCGGGACTAGCGGGAGGGTCAAACACCTACAATGAGCAGTTCTTC. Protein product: CASSPSPGLAGGSNTYNEQFF.

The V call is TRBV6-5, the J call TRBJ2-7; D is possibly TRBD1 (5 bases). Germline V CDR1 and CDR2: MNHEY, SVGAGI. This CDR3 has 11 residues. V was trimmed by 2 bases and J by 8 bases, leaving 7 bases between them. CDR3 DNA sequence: TGTGCCAGCAGTTACCGACAGAAGCAGTACTTC. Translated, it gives CASSYRQKQYF.

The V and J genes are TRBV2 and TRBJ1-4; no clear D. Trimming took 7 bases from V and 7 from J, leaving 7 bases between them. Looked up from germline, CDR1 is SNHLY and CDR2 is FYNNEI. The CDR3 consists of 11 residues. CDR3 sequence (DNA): TGTGCCAGCACAGTCGGTGAAAAACTGTTTTTT. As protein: CASTVGEKLFF.

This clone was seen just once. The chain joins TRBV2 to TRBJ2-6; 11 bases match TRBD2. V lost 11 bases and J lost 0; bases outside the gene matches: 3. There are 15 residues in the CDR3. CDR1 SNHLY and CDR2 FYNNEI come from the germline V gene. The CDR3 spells CAGGLAGSGANVLTF. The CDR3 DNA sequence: TGTGCCGGCGGACTAGCGGGCTCTGGGGCCAACGTCCTGACTTTC.

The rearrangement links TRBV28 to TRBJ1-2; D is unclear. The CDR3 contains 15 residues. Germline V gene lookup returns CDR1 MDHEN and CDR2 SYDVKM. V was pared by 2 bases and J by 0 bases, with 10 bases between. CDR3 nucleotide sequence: TGTGCCAGCAGTTTACTCAGTGCATCTAACTATGGCTACACCTTC. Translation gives CASSLLSASNYGYTF.

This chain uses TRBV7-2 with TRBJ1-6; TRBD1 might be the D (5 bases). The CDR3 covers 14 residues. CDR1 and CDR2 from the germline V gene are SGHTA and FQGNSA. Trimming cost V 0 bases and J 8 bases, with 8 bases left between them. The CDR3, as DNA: TGTGCCAGCAGCTTAGCGCCGGGGGATTCACCCCTCCACTTT. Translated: CASSLAPGDSPLHF.

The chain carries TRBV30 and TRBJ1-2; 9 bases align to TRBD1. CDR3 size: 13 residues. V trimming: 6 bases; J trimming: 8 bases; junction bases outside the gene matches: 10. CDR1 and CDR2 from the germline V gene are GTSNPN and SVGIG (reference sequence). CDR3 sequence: CACNVDRGNGYTF. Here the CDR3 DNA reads TGTGCCTGCAATGTGGACAGGGGAAACGGCTACACCTTC.

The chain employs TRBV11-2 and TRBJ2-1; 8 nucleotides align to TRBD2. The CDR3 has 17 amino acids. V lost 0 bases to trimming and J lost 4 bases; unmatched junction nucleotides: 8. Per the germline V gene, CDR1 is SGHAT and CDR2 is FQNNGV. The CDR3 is CASSLDSGTRRYNEQFF. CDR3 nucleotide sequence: TGTGCCAGCAGCTTAGACTCCGGGACTAGAAGGTACAATGAGCAGTTCTTC.

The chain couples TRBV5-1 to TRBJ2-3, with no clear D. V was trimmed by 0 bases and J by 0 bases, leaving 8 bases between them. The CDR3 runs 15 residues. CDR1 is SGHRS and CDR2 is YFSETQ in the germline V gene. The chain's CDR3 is CASSLADPSTDTQYF. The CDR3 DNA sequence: TGCGCCAGCAGCTTGGCTGACCCGAGCACAGATACGCAGTATTTT.

CDR3 region: CASSYSGTGFNYGYTF. Here the CDR3 DNA reads TGTGCCAGCAGTTACTCGGGGACAGGGTTTAACTATGGCTACACCTTC. V is TRBV6-5 and J is TRBJ1-2, with 9 bases aligning to TRBD1. Germline values: CDR1 MNHEY, CDR2 SVGAGI. The CDR3 covers 16 residues. With V trimmed by 0 bases and J by 1 base, 3 bases remained unmatched.